The clone carrying this T cell receptor (beta chain) was observed once. Antigen unknown. The sample originates from a study of T cell responses to AZD1222 COVID-19 vaccine. Study observations and caveats: Baseline seropositivity characterized only a handful of AZD1222 recipients. The peak T cell response came first, and repertoires were sampled only after it. The donors showed a predominance of white British ancestry and of females, with possible underestimation of clonal diversity.

It was second doses at about 4 or about 12 weeks that were pooled. After removal of 1 base from V and 3 bases from J, the junction contained 3 bases not matched to a gene. This CDR3 region has 15 residues. Per germline, CDR1 SGHRS and CDR2 YFSETQ. The assay was immunoSEQ multiplex PCR, and TCRdb's table has in-frame clones only and misses some. The sample consists of roughly 95,000 clones, roughly 92% of them appearing once. The source of this sequence is an adult who received the AZD1222 COVID-19 vaccine. The chain has TRBV5-1 and TRBJ2-5; 10 nucleotides line up with TRBD1. Sample: peripheral blood, taken 28 days after the second AZD1222 dose. CDR3 residues: CASSLRTGGEETQYF. CDR3 bases: TGCGCCAGCAGCTTGAGGACAGGGGGAGAAGAGACCCAGTACTTC.